This T cell receptor (beta chain) came from a study of cytomegalovirus exposure and HLA in healthy donors. The PCR made use of 60 Vbeta and 13 Jbeta primers. This table comes from immunoSEQ multiplex PCR, and its TCRdb copy is limited to in-frame clones, with some not included. The repertoire has around 120,000 clones, 80% of them found once; the top ten carry roughly 4%. This CDR3 has 15 residues. V gave up 4 bases and J gave up 4 bases, with 17 bases separating them. Looked up from germline, CDR1 is SGDLS and CDR2 is YYNGEE. The sequence was collected from a woman between 40 and 50 years old in good health and CMV-seronegative. The chain recombines TRBV9 with TRBJ1-2; D possibly corresponds to TRBD1 (6 bases). The source material was PBMCs. CDR3 DNA: TGTGCCAGCAGCCAAGCGCTCCGGGACATCTATGGCTACACCTTC. It is translated as CASSQALRDIYGYTF. The full variable domain, rest sourced from reference TRBV9 and TRBJ1-2, is DSGVTQTPKHLITATGQRVTLRCSPRSGDLSVYWYQQSLDQGLQFLIQYYNGEERAKGNILERFSAQQFPDLHSELNLSSLELGDSALYFCASSQALRDIYGYTFGSGTRLTVV.